This TCR beta chain appears in the sequencing data of a study of cytomegalovirus exposure and HLA in healthy donors. Study-level findings and limits: It was confirmed in vitro that a few of the CMV-associated chains were specific for CMV antigens. 150 or so TCR beta chains were listed as cytomegalovirus-associated. Across donors, most TCRs were seen rarely, yet some public ones were widespread. Diagnosis of cytomegalovirus status made by the classifier reportedly showed high specificity and sensitivity.

About this clone itself: The antigen remains unidentified.

The CDR3 consists of 12 residues. V trimming: 4 bases; J trimming: 7 bases; junction bases outside the gene matches: 2. CDR1 is SGHDT and CDR2 is YYEEEE in the germline V gene. Here immunoSEQ multiplex PCR was the method, and the copy in TCRdb shows in-frame clones only, minus some. The profile shows about 220,000 clones, over 80% of them singletons. The chain links TRBV5-6 to TRBJ1-3; TRBD1 agrees at 7 bases. This clonotype was obtained from a young woman in good health and CMV-seropositive. The sample comprised PBMCs. This CDR3 is CASSRQGNTIYF. The CDR3 coding sequence is TGTGCCAGCAGCCGACAGGGTAACACCATATATTTT.